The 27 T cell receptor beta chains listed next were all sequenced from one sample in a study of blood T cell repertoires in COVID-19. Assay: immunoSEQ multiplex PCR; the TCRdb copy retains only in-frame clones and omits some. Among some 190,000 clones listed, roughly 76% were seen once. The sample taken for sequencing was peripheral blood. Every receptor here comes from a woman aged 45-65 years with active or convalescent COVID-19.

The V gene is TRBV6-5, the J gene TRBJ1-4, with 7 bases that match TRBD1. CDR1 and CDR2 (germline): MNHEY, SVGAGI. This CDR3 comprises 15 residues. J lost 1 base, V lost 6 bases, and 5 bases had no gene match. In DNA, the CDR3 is TGTGCCAGCAGGGGGACAGCGGGAACTAATGAAAAACTGTTTTTT. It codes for CASRGTAGTNEKLFF.

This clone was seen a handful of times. CDR3 sequence (DNA): TGTGCCAGCAGCCGGACAGGGATCAATCAGCCCCAGCATTTT. It specifies CASSRTGINQPQHF. V and J are TRBV6-2 or TRBV6-3 and TRBJ1-5; 8 bases are a match to TRBD1. The germline V gene encodes CDR1 MNHEY and CDR2 SVGEGT. The CDR3 spans 14 residues. V shed 6 bases and J 3 bases; nucleotides not matched to a gene: 4.

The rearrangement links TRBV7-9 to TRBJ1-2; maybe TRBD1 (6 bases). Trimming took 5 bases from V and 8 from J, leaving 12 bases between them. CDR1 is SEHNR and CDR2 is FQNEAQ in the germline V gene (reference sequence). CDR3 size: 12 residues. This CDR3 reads CASSQARGGYTF. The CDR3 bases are TGTGCCAGCAGCCAAGCGAGGGGGGGCTACACCTTC.

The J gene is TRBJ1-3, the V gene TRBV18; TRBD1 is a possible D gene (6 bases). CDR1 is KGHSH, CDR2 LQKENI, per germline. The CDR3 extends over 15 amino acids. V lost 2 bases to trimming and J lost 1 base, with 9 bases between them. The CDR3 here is CASSPGGQSGNTIYF. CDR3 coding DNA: TGTGCCAGCTCACCAGGGGGCCAATCTGGAAACACCATATATTTT.

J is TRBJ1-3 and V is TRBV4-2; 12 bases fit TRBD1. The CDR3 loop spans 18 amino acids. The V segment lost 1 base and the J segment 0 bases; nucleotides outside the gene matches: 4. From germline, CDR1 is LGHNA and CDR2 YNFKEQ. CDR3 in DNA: TGTGCCAGCAGCCAAGCCCCGGGACAGGGGGCCTCTGGAAACACCATATATTTT. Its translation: CASSQAPGQGASGNTIYF.

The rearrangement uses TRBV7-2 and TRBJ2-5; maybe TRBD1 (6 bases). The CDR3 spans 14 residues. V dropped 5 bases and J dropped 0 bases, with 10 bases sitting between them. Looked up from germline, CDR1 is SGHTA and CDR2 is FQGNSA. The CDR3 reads CASSLDRNQETQYF. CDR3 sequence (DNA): TGTGCCAGCAGCCTCGACAGGAACCAAGAGACCCAGTACTTC. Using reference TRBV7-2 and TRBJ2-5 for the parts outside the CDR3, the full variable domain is GAGVSQSPSNKVTEKGKDVELRCDPISGHTALYWYRQSLGQGLEFLIYFQGNSAPDKSGLPSDRFSAERTGGSVSTLTIQRTQQEDSAVYLCASSLDRNQETQYFGPGTRLLVL.

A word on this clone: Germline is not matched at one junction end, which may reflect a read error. CDR3 loop: CSAEFVTYTDTQYF. CDR3 sequence (DNA): TGCAGCGCTGAATTCGTAACTTACACAGATACGCAGTATTTT. This rearrangement joins TRBV29-1 to TRBJ2-3, with unresolved D. Per the germline V gene, CDR1 is SQVTM and CDR2 is ANQGSEA. The CDR3 spans 14 residues.

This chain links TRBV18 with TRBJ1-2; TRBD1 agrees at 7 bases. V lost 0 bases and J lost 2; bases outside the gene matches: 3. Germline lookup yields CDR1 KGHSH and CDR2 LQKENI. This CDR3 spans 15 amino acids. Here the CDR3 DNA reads TGTGCCAGCTCACCACCGACAGGGTCAAACTATGGCTACACCTTC. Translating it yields CASSPPTGSNYGYTF.

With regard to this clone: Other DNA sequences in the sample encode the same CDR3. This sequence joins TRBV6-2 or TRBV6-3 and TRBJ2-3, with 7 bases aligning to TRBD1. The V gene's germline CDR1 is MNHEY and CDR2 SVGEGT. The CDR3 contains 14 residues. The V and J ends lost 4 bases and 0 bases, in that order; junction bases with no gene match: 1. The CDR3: CASSWGQSTDTQYF. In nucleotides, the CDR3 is TGTGCCAGCAGTTGGGGACAGAGCACAGATACGCAGTATTTT.

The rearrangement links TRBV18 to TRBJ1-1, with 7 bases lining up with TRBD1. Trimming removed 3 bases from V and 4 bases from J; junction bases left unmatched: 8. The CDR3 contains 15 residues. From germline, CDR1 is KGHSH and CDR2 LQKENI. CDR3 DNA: TGTGCCAGCTCACCGTTAGGGGGCGGTAGCACTGAAGCTTTCTTT. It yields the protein CASSPLGGGSTEAFF.

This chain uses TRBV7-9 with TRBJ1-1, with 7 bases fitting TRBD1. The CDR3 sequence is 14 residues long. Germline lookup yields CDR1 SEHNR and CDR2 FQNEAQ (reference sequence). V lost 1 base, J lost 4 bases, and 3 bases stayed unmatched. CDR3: CASSLVQGGTEAFF. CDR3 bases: TGTGCCAGCAGCTTAGTGCAGGGGGGCACTGAAGCTTTCTTT.

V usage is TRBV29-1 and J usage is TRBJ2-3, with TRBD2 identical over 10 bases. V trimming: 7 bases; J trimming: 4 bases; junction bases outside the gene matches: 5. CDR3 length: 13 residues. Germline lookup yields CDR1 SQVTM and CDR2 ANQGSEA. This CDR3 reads CSGRLAGPDTQYF. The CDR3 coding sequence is TGCAGCGGAAGACTAGCGGGCCCAGATACGCAGTATTTT.

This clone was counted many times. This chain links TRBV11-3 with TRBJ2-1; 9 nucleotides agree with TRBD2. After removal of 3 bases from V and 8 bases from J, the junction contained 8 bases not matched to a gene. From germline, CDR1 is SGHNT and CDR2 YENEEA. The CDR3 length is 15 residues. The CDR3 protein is CASSFSGRGGDEQFF. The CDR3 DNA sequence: TGTGCCAGCAGCTTTAGCGGGAGAGGGGGCGATGAGCAGTTCTTC.

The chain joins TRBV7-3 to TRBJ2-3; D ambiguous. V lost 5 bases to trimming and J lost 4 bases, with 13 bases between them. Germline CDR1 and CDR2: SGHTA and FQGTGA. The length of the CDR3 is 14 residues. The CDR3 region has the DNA TGTGCCAGCAGCCCAAATCCGGGTGCAGATACGCAGTATTTT. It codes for CASSPNPGADTQYF.

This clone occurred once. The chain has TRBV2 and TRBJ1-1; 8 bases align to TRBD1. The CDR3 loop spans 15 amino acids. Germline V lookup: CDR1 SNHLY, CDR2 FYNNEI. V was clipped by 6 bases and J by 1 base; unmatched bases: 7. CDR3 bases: TGTGCCAGCAGCCATCCCGGGACAGGGAACACTGAAGCTTTCTTT. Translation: CASSHPGTGNTEAFF.

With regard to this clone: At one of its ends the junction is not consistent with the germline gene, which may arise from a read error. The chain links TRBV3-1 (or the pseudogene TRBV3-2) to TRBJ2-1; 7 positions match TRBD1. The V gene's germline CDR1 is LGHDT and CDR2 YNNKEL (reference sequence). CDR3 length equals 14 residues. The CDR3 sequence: CATSLGTVYNEQFF. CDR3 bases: TGTGCCACCAGCTTGGGGACAGTATACAATGAGCAGTTCTTC.

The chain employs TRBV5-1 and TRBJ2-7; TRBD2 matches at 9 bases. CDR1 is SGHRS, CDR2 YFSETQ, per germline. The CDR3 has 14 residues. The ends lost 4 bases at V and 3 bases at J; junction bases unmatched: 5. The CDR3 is CASSHQRGDYEQYF. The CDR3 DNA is TGCGCCAGCAGCCACCAGCGGGGGGACTACGAGCAGTACTTC.

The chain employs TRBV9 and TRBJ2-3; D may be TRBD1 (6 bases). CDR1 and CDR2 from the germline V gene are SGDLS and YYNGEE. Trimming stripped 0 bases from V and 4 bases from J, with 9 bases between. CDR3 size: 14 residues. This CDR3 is CASSVDGGADTQYF. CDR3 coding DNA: TGTGCCAGCAGCGTAGATGGGGGCGCAGATACGCAGTATTTT.

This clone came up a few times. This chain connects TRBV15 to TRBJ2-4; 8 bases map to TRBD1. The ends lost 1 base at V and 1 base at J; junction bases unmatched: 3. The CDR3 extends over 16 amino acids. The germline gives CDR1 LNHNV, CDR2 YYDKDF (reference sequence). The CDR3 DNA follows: TGTGCCACCAGCAGAGTCCGACAGGGGGCCAAAAACATTCAGTACTTC. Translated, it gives CATSRVRQGAKNIQYF.

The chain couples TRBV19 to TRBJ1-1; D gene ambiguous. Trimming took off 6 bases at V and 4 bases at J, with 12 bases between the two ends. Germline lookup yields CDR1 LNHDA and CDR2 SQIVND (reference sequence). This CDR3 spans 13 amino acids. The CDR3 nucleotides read TGTGCCAGTAGCCAGACTGCAACCACTGAAGCTTTCTTT. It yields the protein CASSQTATTEAFF.

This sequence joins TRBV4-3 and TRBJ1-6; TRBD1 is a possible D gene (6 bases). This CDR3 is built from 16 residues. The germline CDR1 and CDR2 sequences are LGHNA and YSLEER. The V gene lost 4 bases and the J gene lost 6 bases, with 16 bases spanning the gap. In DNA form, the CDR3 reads TGCGCCAGCAGCCGCCTCTTAGGGGGGGGTAATTCACCCCTCCACTTT. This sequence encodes CASSRLLGGGNSPLHF.

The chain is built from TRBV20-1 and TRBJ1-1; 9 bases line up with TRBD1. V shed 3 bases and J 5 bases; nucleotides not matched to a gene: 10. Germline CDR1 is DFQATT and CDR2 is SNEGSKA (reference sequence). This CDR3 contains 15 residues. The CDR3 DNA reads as TGCAGTGCTAGTAGACAGGGGGGCGGGAAGACTGAAGCTTTCTTT. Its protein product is CSASRQGGGKTEAFF.

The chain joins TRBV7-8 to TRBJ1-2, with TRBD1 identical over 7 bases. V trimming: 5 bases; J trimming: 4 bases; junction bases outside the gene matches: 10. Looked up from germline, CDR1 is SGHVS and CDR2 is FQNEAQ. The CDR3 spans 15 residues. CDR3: CASSALSTGSYGYTF. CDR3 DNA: TGTGCCAGCAGCGCCCTTTCGACAGGGTCCTATGGCTACACCTTC.

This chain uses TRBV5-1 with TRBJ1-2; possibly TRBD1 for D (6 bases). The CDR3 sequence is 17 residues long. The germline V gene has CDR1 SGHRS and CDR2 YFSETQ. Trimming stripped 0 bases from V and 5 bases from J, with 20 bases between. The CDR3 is CASSLGDTRIRGYGYTF. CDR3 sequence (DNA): TGCGCCAGCAGCTTGGGGGACACCCGTATTAGGGGGTATGGCTACACCTTC.

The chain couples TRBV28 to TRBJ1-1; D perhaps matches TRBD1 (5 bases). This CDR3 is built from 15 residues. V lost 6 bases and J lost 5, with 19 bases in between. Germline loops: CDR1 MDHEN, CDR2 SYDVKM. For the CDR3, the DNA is TGTGCCAGCAGCCTTGTGGGGCGCGTATCGACTGAAGCTTTCTTT. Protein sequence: CASSLVGRVSTEAFF.

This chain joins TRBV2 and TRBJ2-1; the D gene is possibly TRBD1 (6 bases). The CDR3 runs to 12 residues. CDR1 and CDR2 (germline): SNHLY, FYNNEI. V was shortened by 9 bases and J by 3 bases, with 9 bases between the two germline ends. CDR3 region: CASQTGYNEQFF. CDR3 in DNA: TGTGCCAGTCAGACAGGCTACAATGAGCAGTTCTTC. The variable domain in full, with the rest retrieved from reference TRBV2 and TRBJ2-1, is EPEVTQTPSHQVTQMGQEVILRCVPISNHLYFYWYRQILGQKVEFLVSFYNNEISEKSEIFDDQFSVERPDGSNFTLKIRSTKLEDSAMYFCASQTGYNEQFFGPGTRLTVL.

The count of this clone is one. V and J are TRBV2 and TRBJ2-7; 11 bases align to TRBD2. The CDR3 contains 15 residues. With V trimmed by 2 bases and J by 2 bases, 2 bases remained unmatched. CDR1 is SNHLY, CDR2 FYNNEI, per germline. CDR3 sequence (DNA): TGTGCCAGCAGTGAATTGACTAGCGGGGCCTACGAGCAGTACTTC. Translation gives CASSELTSGAYEQYF. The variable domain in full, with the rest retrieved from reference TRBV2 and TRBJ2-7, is EPEVTQTPSHQVTQMGQEVILRCVPISNHLYFYWYRQILGQKVEFLVSFYNNEISEKSEIFDDQFSVERPDGSNFTLKIRSTKLEDSAMYFCASSELTSGAYEQYFGPGTRLTVT.